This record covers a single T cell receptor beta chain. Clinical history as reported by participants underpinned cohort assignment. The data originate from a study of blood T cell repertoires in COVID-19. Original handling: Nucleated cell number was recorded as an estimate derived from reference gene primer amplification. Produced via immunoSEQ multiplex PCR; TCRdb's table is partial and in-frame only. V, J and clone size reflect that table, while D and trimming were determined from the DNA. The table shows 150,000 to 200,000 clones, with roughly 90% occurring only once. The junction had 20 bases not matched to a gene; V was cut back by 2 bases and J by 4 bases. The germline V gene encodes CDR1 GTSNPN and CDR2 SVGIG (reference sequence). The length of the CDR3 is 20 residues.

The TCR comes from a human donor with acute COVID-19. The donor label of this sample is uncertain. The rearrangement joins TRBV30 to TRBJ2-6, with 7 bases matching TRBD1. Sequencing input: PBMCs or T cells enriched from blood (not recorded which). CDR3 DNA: TGTGCCTGGAGTCCTTTATCTACAGGGGCCGAAATGTGGGGGGCCAACGTCCTGACTTTC. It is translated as CAWSPLSTGAEMWGANVLTF.